These T cell receptor beta chains were read from a single sample in a study of CD8+ T cells in alopecia areata. Libraries were prepared by immunoSEQ multiplex PCR; TCRdb keeps only in-frame clonotypes and omits some of them. The sample has 100,000 to 120,000 clones; 45% to 60% are singletons. What was sequenced was NKG2D-low CD8+ T cells sorted from blood. These receptors were taken from a human donor with alopecia areata. Each CDR3 is given without its conserved first and last residue. Fields, in order: D gene, V gene, J gene, CDR3 protein. The D gene is left open where the match is weak.

D: -
V: TRBV29-1
J: TRBJ2-1
CDR3: SVEIRGSIDNEQF

D: -
V: TRBV25-1
J: TRBJ2-5
CDR3: ASTIRETQY

D: -
V: TRBV29-1
J: TRBJ2-3
CDR3: SVDVVRGLTDTQY

D: -
V: TRBV7-9
J: TRBJ2-7
CDR3: ASSYRVAEQY

D: -
V: TRBV6-4
J: TRBJ2-2
CDR3: ASSDGEANTGELF

D: TRBD2
V: TRBV28
J: TRBJ2-2
CDR3: ASSFPSGSAGTGELF

D: -
V: TRBV9
J: TRBJ2-1
CDR3: ASSVAGEQF

D: -
V: TRBV6-1
J: TRBJ1-1
CDR3: ASGFEAF

D: TRBD2
V: TRBV5-4
J: TRBJ2-1
CDR3: ASSLVGRALLEQF

D: TRBD2
V: TRBV29-1
J: TRBJ2-1
CDR3: SVEGREVDEQF

D: -
V: TRBV7-3
J: TRBJ2-7
CDR3: ASSLGRTYEQY

D: TRBD2
V: TRBV4-1
J: TRBJ2-3
CDR3: ASSYELAGDPTDTQY

D: -
V: TRBV7-8
J: TRBJ1-1
CDR3: ASSQGGEAF

D: TRBD1
V: TRBV27
J: TRBJ2-5
CDR3: ASSLLDRVGVETQY

D: -
V: TRBV2
J: TRBJ2-7
CDR3: ASLSQAQY

D: -
V: TRBV6-5
J: TRBJ2-2
CDR3: ASSWTRAGELF

D: -
V: TRBV15
J: TRBJ2-1
CDR3: ATSKPGDEQF

D: -
V: TRBV6-6
J: TRBJ2-7
CDR3: ASIGGEYEQY

D: -
V: TRBV25-1
J: TRBJ1-1
CDR3: ASRRYTEAF

D: -
V: TRBV2
J: TRBJ2-5
CDR3: ASSEGRIEETQY

D: -
V: TRBV2
J: TRBJ2-5
CDR3: ASRGMYQETQY

D: TRBD2
V: TRBV30
J: TRBJ2-3
CDR3: AWSAGLATDTQY

D: -
V: TRBV4-1
J: TRBJ2-3
CDR3: ASSRAAGTDTQY

D: -
V: TRBV10-3
J: TRBJ2-1
CDR3: AIRDGDSYNEQF

D: -
V: TRBV5-1
J: TRBJ2-7
CDR3: ASSMDSSYEQY

D: -
V: TRBV5-4
J: TRBJ2-7
CDR3: ASSLAPYEQY

D: TRBD2
V: TRBV4-1
J: TRBJ2-1
CDR3: ASRTSGSSYNEQF

D: -
V: TRBV7-6
J: TRBJ1-1
CDR3: ASSLGSGGNTEAF

D: TRBD2
V: TRBV7-9
J: TRBJ2-1
CDR3: ASSFSGRTYNEQF

D: -
V: TRBV4-1
J: TRBJ1-1
CDR3: ASSQEQGGKTEAF

D: TRBD2
V: TRBV6-6
J: TRBJ2-2
CDR3: ASSYQGTSGTGELF

D: -
V: TRBV9
J: TRBJ2-1
CDR3: ASSVVSYNEQF

D: TRBD2
V: TRBV6-8
J: TRBJ2-3
CDR3: ASSYGTSGRADTQY

D: -
V: TRBV29-1
J: TRBJ1-2
CDR3: SVVDRSGMAGGYT

D: -
V: TRBV29-1
J: TRBJ1-1
CDR3: SVVSGGPRAEAF

D: -
V: TRBV2
J: TRBJ1-4
CDR3: ASSGVATNEKLF

D: -
V: TRBV5-1
J: TRBJ1-3
CDR3: ASSGVGVSGNTIY

D: TRBD2
V: TRBV29-1
J: TRBJ2-1
CDR3: SVEGGPTSGRSKYNEQF

D: TRBD1
V: TRBV27
J: TRBJ1-4
CDR3: ASSRGFGNEKLF

D: -
V: TRBV28
J: TRBJ2-3
CDR3: ASSPRDTTSTDTQY

D: -
V: TRBV29-1
J: TRBJ1-2
CDR3: SVPDTGLASYGYT

D: -
V: TRBV28
J: TRBJ1-1
CDR3: ASSLGGTTEAF

D: TRBD2
V: TRBV11-2
J: TRBJ2-2
CDR3: ASSGGPGGELF

D: -
V: TRBV10-1
J: TRBJ2-7
CDR3: ASSVEGPYEQY

D: -
V: TRBV7-9
J: TRBJ1-5
CDR3: ASSKSNQPQH

D: -
V: TRBV10-3
J: TRBJ2-5
CDR3: ATRDEKETQY

D: -
V: TRBV11-3
J: TRBJ2-7
CDR3: ASGLGSGYEQY

D: -
V: TRBV7-2
J: TRBJ2-5
CDR3: ASSWGLGAQETQY

D: -
V: TRBV4-1
J: TRBJ1-2
CDR3: ASSHAPGNNYGYT

D: TRBD2
V: TRBV4-1
J: TRBJ2-1
CDR3: ASSQDLSSGGNNEQF

D: -
V: TRBV2
J: TRBJ2-7
CDR3: ATRGFEQY

D: -
V: TRBV9
J: TRBJ2-6
CDR3: ASSTSGANVLT

D: -
V: TRBV6-1
J: TRBJ2-1
CDR3: ASSERESSYNEQF

D: TRBD2
V: TRBV5-1
J: TRBJ2-1
CDR3: ASSWREIYNEQF

D: -
V: TRBV5-1
J: TRBJ2-1
CDR3: ASSLDTLRKQDNEQF

D: -
V: TRBV5-1
J: TRBJ2-7
CDR3: ASSQTFNYEQY

D: TRBD2
V: TRBV5-6
J: TRBJ2-7
CDR3: ASSLTAGGGNEQY

D: TRBD2
V: TRBV11-2
J: TRBJ2-3
CDR3: ASSFSGTSDSDTQY